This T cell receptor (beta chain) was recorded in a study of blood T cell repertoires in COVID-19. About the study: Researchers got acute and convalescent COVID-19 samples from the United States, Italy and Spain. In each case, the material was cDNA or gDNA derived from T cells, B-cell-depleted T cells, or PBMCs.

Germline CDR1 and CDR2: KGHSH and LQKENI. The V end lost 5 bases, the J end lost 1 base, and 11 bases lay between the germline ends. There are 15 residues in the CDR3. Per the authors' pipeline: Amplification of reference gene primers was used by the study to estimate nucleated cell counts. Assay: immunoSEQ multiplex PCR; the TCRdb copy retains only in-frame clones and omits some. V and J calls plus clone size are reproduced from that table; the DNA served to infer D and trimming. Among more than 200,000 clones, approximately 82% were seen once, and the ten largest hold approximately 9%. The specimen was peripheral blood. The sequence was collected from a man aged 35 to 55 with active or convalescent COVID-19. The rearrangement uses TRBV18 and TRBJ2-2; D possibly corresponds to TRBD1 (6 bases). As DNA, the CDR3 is TGTGCCAGCTCATCCCGGACAGAGAACACCGGGGAGCTGTTTTTT. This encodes CASSSRTENTGELFF.